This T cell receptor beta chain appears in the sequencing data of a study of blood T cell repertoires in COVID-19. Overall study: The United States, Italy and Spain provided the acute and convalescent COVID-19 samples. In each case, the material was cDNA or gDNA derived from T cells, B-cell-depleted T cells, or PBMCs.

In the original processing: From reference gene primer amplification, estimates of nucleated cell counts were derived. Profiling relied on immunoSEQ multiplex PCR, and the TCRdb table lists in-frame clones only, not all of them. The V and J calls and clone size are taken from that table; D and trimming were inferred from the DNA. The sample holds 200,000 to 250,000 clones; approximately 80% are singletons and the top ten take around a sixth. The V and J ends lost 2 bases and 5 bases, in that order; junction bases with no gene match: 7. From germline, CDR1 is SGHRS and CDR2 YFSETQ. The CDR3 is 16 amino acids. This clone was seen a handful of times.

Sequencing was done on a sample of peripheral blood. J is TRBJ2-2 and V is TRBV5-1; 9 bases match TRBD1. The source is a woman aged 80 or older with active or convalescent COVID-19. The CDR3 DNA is TGCGCCAGCAGCTTTGGGGACAGGGCGAGGACCGGGGAGCTGTTTTTT. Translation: CASSFGDRARTGELFF.